The T cell receptor beta chain described here comes from a study of shared clonotypes between healthy human individuals. The germline V gene has CDR1 MNHNS and CDR2 SASEGT. V was cut by 3 bases and J by 6 bases, with 12 bases left in between. The CDR3 is made up of 14 amino acids. The method was immunoSEQ multiplex PCR; TCRdb's version includes in-frame clones alone and lacks a portion of them. This sample has roughly 1,500,000 clones, with approximately 98.5% found just once. This TCR derives from a man aged 25 to 40 in good health. V and J are TRBV6-1 and TRBJ1-5, with TRBD1 as a possible D gene (5 bases). The sample comprised naive CD4+ T cells sorted from blood. Indicated subset: CD45RA+ positively selected. The CDR3 here is CASSERGSAQPQHF. The CDR3 bases are TGTGCCAGCAGTGAGAGGGGTAGCGCTCAGCCCCAGCATTTT.